The 22 T cell receptor beta chains presented below share a single source sample, sequenced in a study of cytomegalovirus exposure and HLA in healthy donors. Use of 60 Vbeta and 13 Jbeta primers characterized the PCR. Profiling relied on immunoSEQ multiplex PCR, and the TCRdb table lists in-frame clones only, not all of them. The table has under 150,000 clones, around 75% seen once. Sequenced: PBMCs. Every receptor here comes from a woman aged 50 to 65 in good health and CMV-seropositive.

The chain carries TRBV5-4 and TRBJ1-2; no reliable D call. Per the germline V gene, CDR1 is SGHNT and CDR2 is YYREEE (reference sequence). The CDR3 is made up of 13 amino acids. V was clipped by 5 bases and J by 7 bases, with 15 bases between them. The CDR3 nucleotides are TGTGCCAGCAGAATACACGGTCGGAGTGGCTACACCTTC. Residues: CASRIHGRSGYTF.

This clone was observed once. The J gene is TRBJ2-1, the V gene TRBV10-3; D might be TRBD2 (6 bases). Germline V gene sequence: CDR1 ENHRY, CDR2 SYGVKD. The CDR3 is 13 amino acids. V was trimmed by 6 bases and J by 7 bases, leaving 13 bases between them. The CDR3 spells CAIRGGSFNEQFF. The CDR3 region has the DNA TGTGCCATCAGGGGGGGTTCCTTTAATGAGCAGTTCTTC.

This clone occurred a few times. V is TRBV4-1 and J is TRBJ1-2; D is undetermined. The germline gives CDR1 MGHRA, CDR2 YSYEKL. CDR3 length: 14 amino acids. Trimming shortened V by 3 bases and J by 6 bases, and 14 bases separated the two germline ends. The CDR3 loop reads CASSQGTFGDGYTF. The CDR3 nucleotides read TGCGCCAGCAGCCAGGGTACGTTCGGGGATGGCTACACCTTC.

The V call is TRBV19, the J call TRBJ2-1; D call uncertain. The germline V and J ends were trimmed by 6 bases and 0 bases, with 15 bases remaining between them. CDR3 size: 16 residues. The germline CDR1 and CDR2 sequences are LNHDA and SQIVND (reference sequence). Here the CDR3 reads CASSPLAGSSYNEQFF. The CDR3 coding sequence is TGTGCCAGTAGCCCCCTGGCTGGCAGCTCCTACAATGAGCAGTTCTTC.

The chain combines TRBV5-4 with TRBJ1-4; 9 bases are a match to TRBD1. CDR1 SGHNT and CDR2 YYREEE come from the germline V gene (reference sequence). With 3 bases clipped from V and 4 bases from J, the junction kept 1 base outside the gene matches. This CDR3 spans 14 amino acids. The CDR3 sequence is CASSSDRGNEKLFF. The CDR3 nucleotides read TGTGCCAGCAGCTCGGACAGGGGTAATGAAAAACTGTTTTTT.

This clone was counted once. V and J are TRBV30 and TRBJ2-1, with a weak D call TRBD2 (5 bases). Germline CDR1 reads GTSNPN; CDR2 reads SVGIG (reference sequence). Trimming removed 3 bases from V and 4 bases from J, with 16 bases in between. The CDR3 length is 15 residues. The CDR3 DNA sequence: TGTGCCTGGAGCGCCGGGATCAACCCTTACAATGAGCAGTTCTTC. Protein: CAWSAGINPYNEQFF. Drawing the rest from reference TRBV30 and TRBJ2-1, the complete variable domain is SQTIHQWPATLVQPVGSPLSLECTVEGTSNPNLYWYRQAAGRGLQLLFYSVGIGQISSEVPQNLSASRPQDRQFILSSKKLLLSDSGFYLCAWSAGINPYNEQFFGPGTRLTVL.

The V call is TRBV19, the J call TRBJ2-5; 8 bases are a match to TRBD1. In germline, CDR1 is LNHDA, CDR2 SQIVND (reference sequence). Trimming removed 6 bases from V and 4 bases from J; junction bases left unmatched: 4. CDR3 length: 13 residues. CDR3 residues: CASSNDRGETQYF. CDR3 in DNA: TGTGCCAGTAGCAATGACAGGGGAGAGACCCAGTACTTC.

CDR3 protein: CASSYSNPDYGYTF. CDR3 bases: TGTGCCAGCAGTTACTCGAATCCAGACTATGGCTACACCTTC. The gene calls are TRBV6-5 and TRBJ1-2, with no clear D. Trimming pared 0 bases from V and 3 bases from J, leaving 8 bases between. CDR1 and CDR2 (germline): MNHEY, SVGAGI. The CDR3 length is 14 residues.

Turning to this clone: A far larger clone is one base from this, pointing to a likely read error. The DNA is left out, because the CDR3 cannot be placed on it with certainty; the CDR3 is given as TCRdb lists it. Distinct nucleotide sequences in the sample also encode this CDR3. This chain connects TRBV5-6 to TRBJ2-5; the table calls TRBD2, which could not be checked here. The CDR3 numbers 17 amino acids, ends counted. Germline V gene lookup returns CDR1 SGHDT and CDR2 YYEEEE. The CDR3 sequence: CASSLGTSGSFLETQYF.

This clone was seen a single time. V and J are TRBV27 and TRBJ2-5; 8 nucleotides match TRBD1. With the DNA end fitting TRBJ2-7 better, the J assignment may be wrong. The CDR3 contains 15 residues. Germline lookup yields CDR1 MNHEY and CDR2 SMNVEV (reference sequence). The CDR3 reads CASSPLRDRLHEQYF. CDR3 in DNA: TGTGCCAGCAGCCCTCTCCGGGACAGGCTCCACGAGCAGTACTTC.

V gene TRBV18 combines with J gene TRBJ2-5, with D uncertain. TRBJ2-7 matches the DNA end more closely, so the J call is doubtful. This CDR3 contains 14 residues. From germline, CDR1 is KGHSH and CDR2 LQKENI. As DNA, the CDR3 is TGTGCCAGCTCACCTAGTCAGGTAACCTACGAGCAGTACTTC. This translates into CASSPSQVTYEQYF.

The V gene is TRBV10-3, the J gene TRBJ1-1, with 11 bases lining up with TRBD1. Germline CDR1 ENHRY, CDR2 SYGVKD. J was trimmed by 8 bases and V by 0 bases; bases with no gene match: 8. The length of the CDR3 is 16 residues. The CDR3 DNA follows: TGTGCCATCAGTGAGTCAAGGACAGGGGGCCAAGGGGAAGCTTTCTTT. Its translation is CAISESRTGGQGEAFF.

This chain uses TRBV9 with TRBJ2-2; D is perhaps TRBD1 (6 bases). Germline loops: CDR1 SGDLS, CDR2 YYNGEE. The CDR3 totals 16 residues. Trimming took off 2 bases at V and 2 bases at J, with 13 bases between the two ends. The CDR3 region has the DNA TGTGCCAGCAGCGTGCACAGGGACCAAAACACCGGGGAGCTGTTTTTT. This encodes CASSVHRDQNTGELFF.

A word on this clone: The junction and the germline gene differ at one end; a read error may be behind it. The chain has TRBV7-9 and TRBJ2-7, with 8 bases that match TRBD2. Germline-derived CDR1 and CDR2 are SEHNR and FQNEAQ (reference sequence). The CDR3 has 15 amino acids. The CDR3 here is CASSFPSGGTYKQYF. As DNA, the CDR3 is TGTGCCAGCAGCTTCCCGAGCGGGGGTACCTACAAGCAGTACTTC.

The rearrangement links TRBV28 to TRBJ1-2; D call uncertain. CDR3 length: 14 amino acids. The ends were cut back, 5 bases at V and 2 bases at J, with 12 bases in the middle. CDR1 and CDR2 from the germline V gene are MDHEN and SYDVKM. In DNA form, the CDR3 reads TGTGCCAGCAGTCCATTGGCAGGAAACTATGGCTACACCTTC. Protein sequence: CASSPLAGNYGYTF.

This chain uses TRBV5-1 with TRBJ2-7; 8 nucleotides align to TRBD2. The CDR3 spans 16 residues. Germline values: CDR1 SGHRS, CDR2 YFSETQ. Unmatched junction bases numbered 12, after V lost 5 bases and J lost 2 bases. CDR3 loop: CASRISREGPTYEQYF. In nucleotides, the CDR3 is TGCGCCAGCAGAATATCCCGGGAGGGCCCGACCTACGAGCAGTACTTC.

This clone was seen a few times. This chain joins TRBV5-1 and TRBJ2-5; 13 nucleotides align to TRBD2. The germline gives CDR1 SGHRS, CDR2 YFSETQ. This CDR3 region has 18 residues. The V segment lost 3 bases and the J segment 4 bases; nucleotides outside the gene matches: 12. CDR3 protein: CASSSTPGLAGDIETQYF. For the CDR3, the DNA is TGCGCCAGCAGCTCAACTCCCGGACTAGCGGGAGACATAGAGACCCAGTACTTC.

In its sample, this clone was seen a few times. This chain connects TRBV7-9 to TRBJ2-1, with unresolved D. The V and J ends lost 6 bases and 6 bases respectively, with 6 bases between them. The germline CDR1 and CDR2 sequences are SEHNR and FQNEAQ (reference sequence). There are 11 residues in the CDR3. CDR3 in DNA: TGTGCCAGCAGTAATTTCAATGAGCAGTTCTTC. It is translated as CASSNFNEQFF. The variable domain in full, with the rest retrieved from reference TRBV7-9 and TRBJ2-1, is DTGVSQNPRHKITKRGQNVTFRCDPISEHNRLYWYRQTLGQGPEFLTYFQNEAQLEKSRLLSDRFSAERPKGSFSTLEIQRTEQGDSAMYLCASSNFNEQFFGPGTRLTVL.

This clone was seen once. This chain connects TRBV5-1 to TRBJ2-7; 9 bases agree with TRBD2. The length of the CDR3 is 15 residues. With V trimmed by 4 bases and J by 0 bases, 5 bases remained unmatched. Germline V CDR1 and CDR2: SGHRS, YFSETQ. The CDR3 is CASSEGLAPSYEQYF. Here the CDR3 DNA reads TGCGCCAGCAGCGAGGGACTAGCACCCTCCTACGAGCAGTACTTC.

V and J are TRBV5-4 and TRBJ1-4, with D maybe TRBD1 (6 bases). Germline V lookup: CDR1 SGHNT, CDR2 YYREEE (reference sequence). The CDR3 contains 14 residues. Trimming took 1 base from V and 5 from J, leaving 9 bases between them. This CDR3 reads CASSLQGNNEKLFF. CDR3 bases: TGTGCCAGCAGCTTGCAGGGGAACAATGAAAAACTGTTTTTT. The full variable domain, its missing parts supplied by reference TRBV5-4 and TRBJ1-4, is ETGVTQSPTHLIKTRGQQVTLRCSSQSGHNTVSWYQQALGQGPQFIFQYYREEENGRGNFPPRFSGLQFPNYSSELNVNALELDDSALYLCASSLQGNNEKLFFGSGTQLSVL.

This chain connects TRBV30 to TRBJ2-5; D is possibly TRBD1 (6 bases). The J call may be mistaken, given a closer DNA end match to TRBJ2-7. Germline loops: CDR1 GTSNPN, CDR2 SVGIG (reference sequence). This CDR3 has 13 amino acids. The CDR3 DNA reads TGTGCCTGGTCCTTGGGGGCCACCTACGAGCAGTACTTC. Residues: CAWSLGATYEQYF.

The chain has TRBV5-1 and TRBJ2-7; TRBD2 agrees at 14 bases. Losses at the gene ends were 3 bases for V and 7 bases for J; bases not matched to a gene: 9. Germline values: CDR1 SGHRS, CDR2 YFSETQ. This CDR3 has 16 amino acids. The CDR3 protein is CASSWGGTSGRVEQYF. The CDR3 region has the DNA TGCGCCAGCAGCTGGGGGGGGACTAGCGGGAGAGTTGAGCAGTACTTC.